This entry lists 14 T cell receptor beta chains sequenced from one sample in a study of OX40 agonist ivuxolimab in advanced cancers. TCRdb's copy holds only in-frame clones and misses some; the assay was immunoSEQ multiplex PCR. Among approximately 69,000 clones listed, 90% to 95% were seen once. The sample consisted of CD4+ or CD8+ T cells sorted from blood, taken in a trial of the OX40 agonist ivuxolimab. These receptors were collected from an adult with an advanced solid tumor such as melanoma, head and neck, liver or kidney cancer.

The chain links TRBV4-1 to TRBJ2-1; D perhaps matches TRBD2 (5 bases). The germline gives CDR1 MGHRA, CDR2 YSYEKL. V lost 2 bases, J lost 7 bases, and 18 bases lay in between. There are 16 residues in the CDR3. The chain's CDR3 is CASSQPTGSVHNEQFF. As DNA, the CDR3 is TGCGCCAGCAGCCAACCAACGGGATCCGTCCATAATGAGCAGTTCTTC.

This sequence joins TRBV2 and TRBJ1-6; D is undetermined. V was clipped by 7 bases and J by 10 bases, with 14 bases between them. The germline V gene encodes CDR1 SNHLY and CDR2 FYNNEI. This CDR3 is 13 amino acids long. In nucleotides, the CDR3 is TGTGCCAGCATGAGGGAATTAGTGTCACCCCTCCACTTT. Translation: CASMRELVSPLHF.

The chain links TRBV6-1 to TRBJ2-5, with 7 bases lining up with TRBD2. V lost 6 bases and J lost 4; bases outside the gene matches: 11. The CDR3 has 15 amino acids. Germline V CDR1 and CDR2: MNHNS, SASEGT. The CDR3 nucleotides are TGTGCCAGCAGCGCCTCTCGCGGGAGAACAGAGACCCAGTACTTC. Translating it yields CASSASRGRTETQYF.

The rearrangement joins TRBV19 to TRBJ2-7, with a weak D call TRBD2 (6 bases). V was trimmed by 3 bases and J by 0 bases, leaving 12 bases between them. This CDR3 spans 15 amino acids. Germline CDR1 LNHDA, CDR2 SQIVND (reference sequence). In nucleotides, the CDR3 is TGTGCCAGTAGTATCGAGCGGGCCCTCTCCTACGAGCAGTACTTC. Its protein product is CASSIERALSYEQYF.

The V gene is TRBV4-2, the J gene TRBJ2-2, with 8 bases that match TRBD2. CDR1 and CDR2 (germline): LGHNA, YNFKEQ. Trimming cost V 1 base and J 2 bases; bases outside gene matches: 3. This CDR3 region has 16 residues. The DNA for the CDR3 is TGTGCCAGCAGCCAAGGGCTAGCGGGCAACACCGGGGAGCTGTTTTTT. This encodes CASSQGLAGNTGELFF.

V usage is TRBV9 and J usage is TRBJ2-5; 13 bases align to TRBD2. Germline-derived CDR1 and CDR2 are SGDLS and YYNGEE. The J segment lost 4 bases and the V segment lost 4 bases, leaving 7 bases of the junction unmatched. There are 16 residues in the CDR3. The CDR3 here is CASSITGLAGAETQYF. The CDR3 nucleotides read TGTGCCAGCAGCATCACCGGACTAGCGGGAGCAGAGACCCAGTACTTC.

This clone is a singleton in its sample. This rearrangement joins TRBV5-4 to TRBJ2-2, with 7 bases identical to TRBD2. The CDR3 consists of 15 residues. The trim removed 5 bases at V and 1 base at J, leaving 5 bases unmatched. Germline V gene sequence: CDR1 SGHNT, CDR2 YYREEE (reference sequence). The CDR3 sequence is CASSPTSVNTGELFF. The CDR3 coding sequence is TGTGCCAGCAGTCCAACTAGCGTGAACACCGGGGAGCTGTTTTTT.

This clone was seen just once. This chain uses TRBV29-1 with TRBJ2-7, with D perhaps given as TRBD1 or TRBD2 (5 bases each). The V end lost 6 bases, the J end lost 2 bases, and 11 bases lay between the germline ends. The germline V gene has CDR1 SQVTM and CDR2 ANQGSEA. This CDR3 comprises 12 residues. The CDR3 loop reads CSVGTVTYEQYF. The CDR3 DNA sequence: TGCAGCGTCGGGACGGTAACCTACGAGCAGTACTTC.

The chain employs TRBV28 and TRBJ1-5, with 8 nucleotides matching TRBD1. Germline V CDR1 and CDR2: MDHEN, SYDVKM. The CDR3 has 15 amino acids. V shed 2 bases and J 3 bases; nucleotides not matched to a gene: 3. CDR3 loop: CASSLGQGNNQPQHF. The DNA for the CDR3 is TGTGCCAGCAGTTTAGGACAGGGCAACAATCAGCCCCAGCATTTT.

The chain is built from TRBV28 and TRBJ2-2, with 9 bases lining up with TRBD2. This CDR3 is 15 amino acids long. Germline V gene data show CDR1 as MDHEN and CDR2 as SYDVKM. With 5 bases clipped from V and 4 bases from J, the junction kept 5 bases outside the gene matches. The CDR3 nucleotides read TGTGCCAGCAGTGGTAGCGGGAGAGTCACCGGGGAGCTGTTTTTT. Amino acids: CASSGSGRVTGELFF.

The V call is TRBV28, the J call TRBJ1-5; D gene unclear. Trimming stripped 6 bases from V and 3 bases from J, with 6 bases between. The CDR3 length is 12 residues. Per germline, CDR1 MDHEN and CDR2 SYDVKM. CDR3: CASSPVNQPQHF. The DNA for the CDR3 is TGTGCCAGCAGCCCGGTCAATCAGCCCCAGCATTTT.

The chain uses TRBV2 and TRBJ2-7, with a possible D match to TRBD1 (5 bases). CDR1 and CDR2 from the germline V gene are SNHLY and FYNNEI. This CDR3 has 15 amino acids. The ends were cut back, 1 base at V and 2 bases at J, with 12 bases in the middle. The CDR3 region is CASSEGAQAPYEQYF. The CDR3 nucleotides read TGTGCCAGCAGTGAAGGAGCACAGGCCCCCTACGAGCAGTACTTC.

The J gene is TRBJ2-1, the V gene TRBV15; 8 bases are a match to TRBD1. This CDR3 spans 14 amino acids. Unmatched junction bases numbered 8, after V lost 1 base and J lost 12 bases. CDR1 and CDR2 from the germline V gene are LNHNV and YYDKDF (reference sequence). CDR3 nucleotides: TGTGCCACCAGCAGAGCCTCCCAGGGGGCAACGCAGTTCTTC. Amino acids: CATSRASQGATQFF.

This chain joins TRBV5-8 and TRBJ2-5; 9 bases agree with TRBD1. Per germline, CDR1 SGHTS and CDR2 YDEGEE. The CDR3 is made up of 14 amino acids. V lost 4 bases, J lost 2 bases, and 3 bases stayed unmatched. CDR3 in amino acids: CASSLGTGQETQYF. The CDR3 DNA is TGTGCCAGCAGCCTGGGGACAGGGCAAGAGACCCAGTACTTC.